This T cell receptor (beta chain) emerged from a study of human T cells and chemical hapten exposure (dated by TCRdb to about 2021). Looking at the study overall: For sensitization, 2% DPC in acetone was applied to a 2 cm by 2 cm area of upper inner arm skin. Throughout the approximately 24-week study period, patients were also given weekly therapeutic DPC doses on the scalp. Patch testing was done on the upper back using Finn chambers containing 0.01% DPC, and results were scored after 6 days according to International Contact Dermatitis Research Group standards. Most of the patients in the cohort were female, and the cohort covered alopecia areata with under or over 50% scalp involvement, alopecia totalis and alopecia universalis. The libraries were sequenced as a pool, and the TCR yield per sample differed mostly because of small variations in library volumes within the pool. The study tracked peripheral blood TCR repertoire changes in vivo during primary and secondary sensitization to the hapten diphenylcyclopropenone (DPC) in alopecia patients. Patient blood was sampled pre-sensitization (week 0) and at 2, 6 and about 24 weeks after DPC sensitization. Blood for TCR sequencing was provided by twenty-nine alopecia patients at one to four time points (pre-sensitization, 2, 6 and 24 weeks). Results and caveats for the whole study, not just this receptor: Patch test score correlated positively with the number of PT1 expanded TCRs, reaching significance at thresholds 8, 16 and 32 but not at 4. Significantly more large CDR3 similarity clusters were formed by expanded TCRs than by pre-sensitization or healthy control sets, consistent with antigen-driven responses. Repeated subsampling changed both the strength of the expansion versus patch-test correlation and the threshold at which the correlation became significant. DPC sensitization did not change how many TCRs were above 1 in 1000 frequency, and no evidence was found of alterations in global repertoire structure. Because all patients had alopecia, a presumed autoimmune disease, the immune response of the patients might differ from that of healthy individuals.

Receptors were amplified or captured by RACE. This sample was sequenced with a NextSeq 500. Library preparation attached unique molecular identifiers to individual cDNA molecules for quantitative, reproducible TCR counting. Each blood RNA sample was used to sequence both TCR alpha and TCR beta chains. The authors processed their data as follows. The median number of TCRs per sample was approximately 96,000, ranging from 23,224 to 690,600. The Decombinator software suite was used to annotate V, J and CDR3 in the TCR reads. For PS versus PT1 abundance plots, all samples were subsampled to the same number of TCRs (28,000). TCRs were defined as expanded if absent before sensitization and observed at least eight times at the 2-week time point. TCRdb trimmed the raw reads at Q25, called clones with MiXCR and kept productive beta chains. Every distinct CDR3 protein forms one entry, paired with its most common genes and DNA. The V and J calls here are based on TCRdb, not the publication. This sample comprises some 91,000 distinct CDR3 sequences, 25% to 30% of them detected only once. 10% of the sample rests with the top ten.

Remarks on this clonotype: Which antigen it targets is not known. No quality values exist for individual bases; no much larger clone is one base distant.

Trimming costs V 4 bases and J 8 bases, and their ends lie 11 bases apart. The CDR3 runs 13 amino acids, cysteine and phenylalanine included. Of all the DNA, just the CDR3 is kept, 39 bases in frame from base 1. The time point tag for this specimen amounts to: patch test 3, about 24 weeks after DPC sensitization. The treatment or condition label for this specimen denotes: therapeutic diphenylcyclopropenone sensitization with weekly scalp DPC. Blood at each patch-test visit was drawn before the patch test was applied. Eligible patients were aged 18 to 70, diagnosed with alopecia, deemed suitable for DPC therapy, and excluded if pregnant. Total RNA was extracted from unfractionated whole blood collected in Tempus Blood RNA tubes.

This chain is built from TRBV12-3 or TRBV12-4 and TRBJ1-4; no D gene call is confident. This specimen was whole blood, taken in connection with sensitization to the hapten diphenylcyclopropenone (DPC). The origin of this receptor is a man aged 40-49 years with alopecia areata. Some clones in this sample may be carry-over from other donors' samples. The nucleotides read TGTGCCAGCAGTTGGGGATTGGGGGAAAAACTGTTTTTT. The resulting protein is CASSWGLGEKLFF.